This section outlines one TCR beta chain sequence together with its context. This table comes from immunoSEQ multiplex PCR, and its TCRdb copy is limited to in-frame clones, with some not included. The sample holds 95,000 to 100,000 clones, 96% seen once. Germline CDR1 reads ENHRY; CDR2 reads SYGVKD. The CDR3 totals 14 residues. V was cut by 4 bases and J by 3 bases, with 12 bases left in between. The data were obtained in a study of technical replicates of blood from several donors. This chain connects TRBV10-3 to TRBJ1-1; no clear D. Sequencing input: T cells isolated from PBMCs. This receptor was obtained from a human donor in good health. The CDR3, as DNA: TGTGCCATCAGTGTAGCCTTATGGGACACTGAAGCTTTCTTT. Translated, it gives CAISVALWDTEAFF.